Shown below are 20 T cell receptor beta chains from a single sample sequenced in a study of cytomegalovirus exposure and HLA in healthy donors. Sequencing was performed with immunoSEQ multiplex PCR; in TCRdb, only in-frame clones are kept and a portion is missing. The sample yields 200,000 or so clones, 90% to 95% seen once. The sequencing sample was made of PBMCs. The receptors here all came from a woman aged 18-29 years in good health and CMV-seronegative.

The chain recombines TRBV5-1 with TRBJ2-1; D is undetermined. Trimming removed 0 bases at V and 0 bases at J, with 10 bases between. The germline CDR1 and CDR2 sequences are SGHRS and YFSETQ. The CDR3 is 16 residues long. The CDR3 coding sequence is TGCGCCAGCAGCTTGGCGCCAGCGAGCTCCTACAATGAGCAGTTCTTC. Residues: CASSLAPASSYNEQFF.

This rearrangement joins TRBV19 to TRBJ1-4, with TRBD1 matching 7 bases. The V segment lost 1 base and the J segment 8 bases; nucleotides outside the gene matches: 7. CDR3 size: 15 residues. Germline CDR1 is LNHDA and CDR2 is SQIVND (reference sequence). The CDR3 DNA sequence: TGTGCCAGTAGTATAGCGGCAGGGGGAATAGAAAAACTGTTTTTT. This sequence encodes CASSIAAGGIEKLFF.

In this sample, this clone turned up a few times. The chain uses TRBV6-6 and TRBJ1-2, with D unresolved. Looked up from germline, CDR1 is MNHNY and CDR2 is SVGAGI (reference sequence). The CDR3 covers 13 residues. V gave up 5 bases and J gave up 8 bases, with 15 bases separating them. The CDR3 is CASSPQEAKGYTF. CDR3 nucleotides: TGTGCCAGCAGTCCGCAGGAGGCAAAGGGCTACACCTTC.

The gene calls are TRBV7-6 and TRBJ2-2; 13 bases line up with TRBD2. CDR1 SGHVS and CDR2 FNYEAQ come from the germline V gene. This CDR3 has 17 residues. V trimming: 5 bases; J trimming: 6 bases; junction bases outside the gene matches: 9. The CDR3 reads CASSRGLAGVVSGELFF. CDR3 DNA: TGTGCCAGCAGCAGAGGACTAGCGGGAGTCGTCTCCGGGGAGCTGTTTTTT.

Turning to this clone: Other DNA variants within this sample encode the same CDR3. The chain carries TRBV28 and TRBJ1-3; D is undetermined. The V end lost 3 bases, the J end lost 4 bases, and 4 bases lay between the germline ends. CDR1 and CDR2 from the germline V gene are MDHEN and SYDVKM. The CDR3 length is 12 residues. In DNA, the CDR3 is TGTGCCAGCAGTTTCAGGGGAAACACCATATATTTT. Its translation is CASSFRGNTIYF.

This clone was found once. The rearrangement links TRBV27 to TRBJ1-5; possibly TRBD1 for D (5 bases). In germline, CDR1 is MNHEY, CDR2 SMNVEV (reference sequence). V gave up 6 bases and J gave up 2 bases, with 11 bases separating them. There are 14 residues in the CDR3. CDR3 coding DNA: TGTGCCAGCAGGGCAGGGATTCGCAATCAGCCCCAGCATTTT. Protein sequence: CASRAGIRNQPQHF.

V and J are TRBV15 and TRBJ1-1, with 9 nucleotides matching TRBD1. With 5 bases clipped from V and 11 bases from J, the junction kept 12 bases outside the gene matches. The CDR3 has 14 residues. Looked up from germline, CDR1 is LNHNV and CDR2 is YYDKDF (reference sequence). CDR3 sequence: CATSGRTGDGRAFF. CDR3 in DNA: TGTGCCACCAGCGGACGGACAGGGGACGGGAGGGCTTTCTTT. Full variable domain (remainder filled in from reference TRBV15 and TRBJ1-1): DAMVIQNPRYQVTQFGKPVTLSCSQTLNHNVMYWYQQKSSQAPKLLFHYYDKDFNNEADTPDNFQSRRPNTSFCFLDIRSPGLGDTAMYLCATSGRTGDGRAFFGQGTRLTVV.

This chain links TRBV19 with TRBJ1-1; TRBD1 matches at 7 bases. The germline V gene encodes CDR1 LNHDA and CDR2 SQIVND (reference sequence). V lost 4 bases to trimming and J lost 5 bases; unmatched junction nucleotides: 7. The CDR3 totals 14 residues. The CDR3 region has the DNA TGTGCCAGTAGTACACAGGGGCTGGGTACTGAAGCTTTCTTT. Translating it yields CASSTQGLGTEAFF.

The CDR3: CASSFRSGNSYEQYF. The CDR3 DNA reads as TGTGCCAGCAGCTTCCGTAGCGGGAACTCCTACGAGCAGTACTTC. The chain joins TRBV5-5 to TRBJ2-7, with 8 bases that match TRBD2. Trimming removed 2 bases from V and 0 bases from J; junction bases left unmatched: 4. The CDR3 has 15 residues. Germline V gene lookup returns CDR1 SGHKS and CDR2 YYEKEE (reference sequence).

This rearrangement joins TRBV7-8 to TRBJ1-2; 8 bases agree with TRBD1. From germline, CDR1 is SGHVS and CDR2 FQNEAQ. The CDR3 loop spans 16 amino acids. V lost 5 bases and J lost 7; bases outside the gene matches: 15. The CDR3 region has the DNA TGTGCCAGCAGCCAGAGGACAGGGATCGGTTTGTTTGGCTACACCTTC. Encoded protein: CASSQRTGIGLFGYTF.

A single count supports this clone. An end of the junction does not agree with germline; a read error may underlie this. The chain employs TRBV7-7 and TRBJ2-1; no clear D gene. Per germline, CDR1 SSHAT and CDR2 FNYEAQ (reference sequence). This CDR3 has 15 amino acids. The CDR3 bases are TGTGCTAGCAGCCCCATTGTAGCATCCTACAATGAGCAGTTCTTC. Encoded protein: CASSPIVASYNEQFF.

This clone was observed a single time. The chain links TRBV11-3 to TRBJ1-2; possibly TRBD1 for D (6 bases). The V gene lost 3 bases and the J gene lost 4 bases, with 12 bases spanning the gap. This CDR3 has 14 amino acids. Germline V gene data show CDR1 as SGHNT and CDR2 as YENEEA. CDR3 protein: CASSFGGHGYGYTF. DNA for the CDR3: TGTGCCAGCAGCTTCGGGGGGCATGGCTATGGCTACACCTTC.

The chain is built from TRBV5-1 and TRBJ1-1; TRBD1 matches at 7 bases. The V gene's germline CDR1 is SGHRS and CDR2 YFSETQ. The CDR3 extends over 14 amino acids. V was clipped by 7 bases and J by 1 base; unmatched bases: 7. The CDR3 protein is CASARTGTNTEAFF. CDR3 in DNA: TGCGCCAGCGCCCGGACAGGAACGAACACTGAAGCTTTCTTT.

This chain uses TRBV6-1 with TRBJ2-2, with D perhaps matching TRBD2 (5 bases). V dropped 11 bases and J dropped 5 bases, with 18 bases sitting between them. This CDR3 spans 14 amino acids. The germline V gene encodes CDR1 MNHNS and CDR2 SASEGT. In DNA, the CDR3 is TGTGCCGTCCGGGAACATCCTTTAACCGGGGAGCTGTTTTTT. Its translation is CAVREHPLTGELFF.

V is TRBV7-6 and J is TRBJ2-2, with 8 nucleotides matching TRBD2. Germline V gene data show CDR1 as SGHVS and CDR2 as FNYEAQ. V gave up 0 bases and J gave up 4 bases; unmatched junction bases: 13. There are 19 residues in the CDR3. The DNA of the CDR3 is TGTGCCAGCAGCTTAGCGCGGGGCGGGACTAGGCTCGGCACCGGGGAGCTGTTTTTT. As protein: CASSLARGGTRLGTGELFF.

The chain employs TRBV25-1 and TRBJ2-1; 9 bases are a match to TRBD2. CDR1 is MGHDK, CDR2 SYGVNS, per germline. The CDR3 covers 16 residues. V was clipped by 3 bases and J by 2 bases; unmatched bases: 5. As DNA, the CDR3 is TGTGCCAGCAGTGATCCTAGCGGGATTACCTACAATGAGCAGTTCTTC. This encodes CASSDPSGITYNEQFF.

The chain is built from TRBV12-1 and TRBJ1-2. TRBV12-1 represents a pseudogene. There are 13 residues in the CDR3. The CDR3 sequence: CASSSRVSYGYTF. CDR3 DNA: TGTGCCAGCAGCTCGAGGGTTAGCTATGGCTACACCTTC.

V is TRBV9 and J is TRBJ2-5; TRBD2 aligns across 7 bases. V lost 5 bases, J lost 4 bases, and 8 bases stayed unmatched. Germline CDR1 is SGDLS and CDR2 is YYNGEE. The CDR3 is 14 amino acids. As DNA, the CDR3 is TGTGCCAGCAGGTGTAGCGGGTTCAGAGAGACCCAGTACTTC. This sequence encodes CASRCSGFRETQYF.

This chain uses TRBV7-7 with TRBJ2-1; tentative D call: TRBD1 (5 bases). The germline V and J ends were trimmed by 4 bases and 6 bases, with 13 bases remaining between them. The CDR3 spans 14 residues. Germline V gene sequence: CDR1 SSHAT, CDR2 FNYEAQ (reference sequence). CDR3: CASSSQGGANEQFF. The CDR3 nucleotides are TGTGCCAGCAGCTCCCAGGGTGGGGCCAATGAGCAGTTCTTC.

The rearrangement uses TRBV15 and TRBJ2-5; 7 nucleotides align to TRBD1. After removal of 3 bases from V and 1 base from J, the junction contained 14 bases not matched to a gene. CDR1 and CDR2 from the germline V gene are LNHNV and YYDKDF (reference sequence). The CDR3 covers 18 residues. The CDR3: CATSSHPRDRFSQETQYF. DNA of the CDR3: TGTGCCACCAGCAGTCATCCCCGGGACAGATTTTCCCAAGAGACCCAGTACTTC.